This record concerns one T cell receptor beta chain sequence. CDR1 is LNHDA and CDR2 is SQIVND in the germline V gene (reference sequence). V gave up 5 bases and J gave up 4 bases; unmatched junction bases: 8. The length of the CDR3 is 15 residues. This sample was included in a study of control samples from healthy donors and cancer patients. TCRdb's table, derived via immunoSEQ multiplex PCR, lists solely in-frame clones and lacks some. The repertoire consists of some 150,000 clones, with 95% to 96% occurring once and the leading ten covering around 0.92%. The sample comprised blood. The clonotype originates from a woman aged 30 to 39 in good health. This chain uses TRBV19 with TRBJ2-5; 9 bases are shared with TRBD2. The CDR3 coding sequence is TGTGCCAGTAGTCTGGGACTAGCAGCCATAGAGACCCAGTACTTC. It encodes CASSLGLAAIETQYF.